This T cell receptor beta chain was retrieved from a study of molecular identifiers for immune sequencing clone quantification. This clonotype was seen many times. The V gene's germline CDR1 is DFQATT and CDR2 SNEGSKA (reference sequence). The CDR3 has 13 residues. TCRdb recomputed calls from the PCR reads with MiXCR, one row per CDR3 protein. Of some 320,000 distinct CDR3 sequences listed, 24% are singletons. The specimen sequenced was naive CD8+ T cells from blood, with Jurkat cell RNA spiked in. As for subset: FACS-sorted CD8+CD4-CCR7+CD45RA+ naive T cells. The V gene is TRBV20-1, the J gene TRBJ2-7; TRBD1 matches 11 bases. The source is a human donor in good health. Some libraries in this study had Jurkat cell RNA spiked in. The CDR3, as DNA: TGCAGCGCCGGGGACAGGGGGTCCTACGAGCAGTACTTC. Translation gives CSAGDRGSYEQYF.